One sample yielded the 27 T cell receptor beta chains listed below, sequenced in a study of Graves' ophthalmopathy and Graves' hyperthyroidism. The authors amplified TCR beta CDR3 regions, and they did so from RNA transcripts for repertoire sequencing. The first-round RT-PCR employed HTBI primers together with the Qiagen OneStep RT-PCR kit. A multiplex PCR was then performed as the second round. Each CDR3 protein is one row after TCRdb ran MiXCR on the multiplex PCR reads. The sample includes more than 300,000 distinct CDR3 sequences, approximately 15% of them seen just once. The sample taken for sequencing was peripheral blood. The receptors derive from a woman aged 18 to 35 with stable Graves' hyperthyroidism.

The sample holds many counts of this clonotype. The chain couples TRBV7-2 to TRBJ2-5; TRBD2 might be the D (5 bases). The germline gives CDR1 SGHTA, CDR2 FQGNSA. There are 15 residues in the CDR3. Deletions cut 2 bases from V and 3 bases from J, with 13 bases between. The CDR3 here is CASSLLGGREETQYF. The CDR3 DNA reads TGTGCCAGCAGCTTATTGGGCGGGCGGGAAGAGACCCAGTACTTC.

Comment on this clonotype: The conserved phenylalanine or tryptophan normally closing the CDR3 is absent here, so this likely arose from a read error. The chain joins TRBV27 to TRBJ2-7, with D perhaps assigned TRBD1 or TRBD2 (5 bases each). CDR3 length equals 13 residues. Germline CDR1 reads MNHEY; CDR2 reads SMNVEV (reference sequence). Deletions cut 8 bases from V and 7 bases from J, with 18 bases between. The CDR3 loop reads CASCTGTKKEQYI. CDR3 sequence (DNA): TGTGCCAGCTGTACCGGGACCAAGAAAGAGCAGTACATC.

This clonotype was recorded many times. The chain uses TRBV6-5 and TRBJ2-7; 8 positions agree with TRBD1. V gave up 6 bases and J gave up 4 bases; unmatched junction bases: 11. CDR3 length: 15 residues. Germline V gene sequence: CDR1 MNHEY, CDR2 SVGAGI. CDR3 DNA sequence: TGTGCCAGCAGCCCCTCGAGCAGGGGGCTTTACGAGCAGTACTTC. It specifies CASSPSSRGLYEQYF.

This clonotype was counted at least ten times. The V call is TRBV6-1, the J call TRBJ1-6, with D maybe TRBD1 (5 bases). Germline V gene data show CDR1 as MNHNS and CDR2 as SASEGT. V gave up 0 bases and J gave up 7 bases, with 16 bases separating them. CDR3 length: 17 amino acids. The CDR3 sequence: CASSEAAGSEWNSPLHF. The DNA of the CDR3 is TGTGCCAGCAGTGAAGCGGCAGGGTCTGAGTGGAATTCACCCCTCCACTTT.

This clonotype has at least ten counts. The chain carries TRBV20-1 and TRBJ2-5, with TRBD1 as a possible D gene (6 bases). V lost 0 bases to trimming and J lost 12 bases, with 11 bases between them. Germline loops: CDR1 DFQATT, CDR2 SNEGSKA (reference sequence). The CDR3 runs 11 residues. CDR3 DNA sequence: TGCAGTGCTAGAGATTTGAGACAGGAGTACTTC. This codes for CSARDLRQEYF.

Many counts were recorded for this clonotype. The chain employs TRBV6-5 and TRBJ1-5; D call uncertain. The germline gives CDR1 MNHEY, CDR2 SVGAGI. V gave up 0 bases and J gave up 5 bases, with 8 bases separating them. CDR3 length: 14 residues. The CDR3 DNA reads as TGTGCCAGCAGTTACTCGGGTGGGGATCAGCCCCAGCATTTT. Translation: CASSYSGGDQPQHF.

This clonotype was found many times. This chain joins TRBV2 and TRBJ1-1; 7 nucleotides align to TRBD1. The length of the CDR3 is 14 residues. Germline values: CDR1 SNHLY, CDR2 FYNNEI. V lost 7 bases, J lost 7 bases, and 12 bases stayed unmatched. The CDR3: CASNWDREPIEAFF. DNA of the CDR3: TGTGCCAGCAATTGGGACAGAGAACCTATTGAAGCTTTCTTT.

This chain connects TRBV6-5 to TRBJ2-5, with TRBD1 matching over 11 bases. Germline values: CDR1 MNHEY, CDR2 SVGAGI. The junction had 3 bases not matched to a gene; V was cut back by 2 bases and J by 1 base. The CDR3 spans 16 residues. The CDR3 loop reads CASSYGGTGGQETQYF. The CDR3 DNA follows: TGTGCCAGCAGTTACGGGGGGACAGGGGGCCAAGAGACCCAGTACTTC.

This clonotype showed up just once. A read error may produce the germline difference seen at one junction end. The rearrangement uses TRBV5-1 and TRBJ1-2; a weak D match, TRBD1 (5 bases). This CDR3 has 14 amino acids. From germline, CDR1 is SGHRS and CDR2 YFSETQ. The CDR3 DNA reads TGCGCCATCAGCCCGAGGGGTGCTAACTATGGCTACACCTTC. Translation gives CAISPRGANYGYTF.

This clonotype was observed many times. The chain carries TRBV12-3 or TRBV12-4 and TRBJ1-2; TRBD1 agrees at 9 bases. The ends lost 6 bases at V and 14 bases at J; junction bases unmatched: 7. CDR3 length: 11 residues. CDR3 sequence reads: CASSQNRGRTF. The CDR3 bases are TGTGCCAGCAGCCAGAACAGGGGGCGAACCTTC.

The CDR3 loop reads CASSPGPGTGTYEQYF. CDR3 coding DNA: TGTGCCAGCAGTCCCGGCCCCGGGACAGGGACCTACGAGCAGTACTTC. The J gene is TRBJ2-7, the V gene TRBV25-1; 9 bases agree with TRBD1. The CDR3 length is 16 residues. Per the germline V gene, CDR1 is MGHDK and CDR2 is SYGVNS. Trimming at V came to 5 bases and at J to 2 bases, leaving 10 bases not matched to a gene.

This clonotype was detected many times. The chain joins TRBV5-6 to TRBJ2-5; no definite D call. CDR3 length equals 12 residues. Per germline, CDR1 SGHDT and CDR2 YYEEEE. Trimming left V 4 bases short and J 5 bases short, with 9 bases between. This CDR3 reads CASSTPRETQYF. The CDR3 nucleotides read TGTGCCAGCAGCACCCCTCGGGAGACCCAGTACTTC. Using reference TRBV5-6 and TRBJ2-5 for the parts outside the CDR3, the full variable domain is DAGVTQSPTHLIKTRGQQVTLRCSPKSGHDTVSWYQQALGQGPQFIFQYYEEEERQRGNFPDRFSGHQFPNYSSELNVNALLLGDSALYLCASSTPRETQYFGPGTRLLVL.

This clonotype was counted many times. The CDR3 sequence is CASSPRAGRNYEQYF. The CDR3 bases are TGTGCCAGCAGCCCCCGGGCGGGGAGAAACTACGAGCAGTACTTC. The V and J genes are TRBV11-1 and TRBJ2-7; D may be TRBD2 (6 bases). The CDR3 is 15 residues long. CDR1 and CDR2 from the germline V gene are SGHAT and FQDESV (reference sequence). V was shortened by 5 bases and J by 3 bases, with 17 bases between the two germline ends.

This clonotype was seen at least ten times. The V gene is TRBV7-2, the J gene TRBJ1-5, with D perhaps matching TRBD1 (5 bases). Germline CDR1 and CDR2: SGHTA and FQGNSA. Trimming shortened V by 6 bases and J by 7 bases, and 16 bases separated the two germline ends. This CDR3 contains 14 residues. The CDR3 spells CASSQDTSGQPQHF. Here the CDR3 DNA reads TGTGCCAGCAGTCAGGACACGTCGGGGCAGCCCCAGCATTTT.

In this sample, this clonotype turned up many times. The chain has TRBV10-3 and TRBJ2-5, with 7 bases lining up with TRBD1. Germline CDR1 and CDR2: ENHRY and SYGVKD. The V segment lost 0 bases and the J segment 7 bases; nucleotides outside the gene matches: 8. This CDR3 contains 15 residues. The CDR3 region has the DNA TGTGCCATCAGTGAGTCTATGGGGACAGTAGTGACCCAGTACTTC. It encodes CAISESMGTVVTQYF.

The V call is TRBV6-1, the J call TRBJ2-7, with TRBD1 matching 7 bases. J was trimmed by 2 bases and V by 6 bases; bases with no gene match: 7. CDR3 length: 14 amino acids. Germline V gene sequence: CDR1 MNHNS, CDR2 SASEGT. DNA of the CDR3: TGTGCCAGCAGCCGGACGACAGGGCCCTACGAGCAGTACGTC. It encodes CASSRTTGPYEQYV.

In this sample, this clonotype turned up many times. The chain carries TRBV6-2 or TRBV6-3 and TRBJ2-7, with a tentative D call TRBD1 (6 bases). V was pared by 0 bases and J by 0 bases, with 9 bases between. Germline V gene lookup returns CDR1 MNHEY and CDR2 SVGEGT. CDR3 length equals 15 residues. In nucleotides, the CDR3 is TGTGCCAGCAGTTACTCTCAGGGGAGCTCCTACGAGCAGTACTTC. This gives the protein CASSYSQGSSYEQYF.

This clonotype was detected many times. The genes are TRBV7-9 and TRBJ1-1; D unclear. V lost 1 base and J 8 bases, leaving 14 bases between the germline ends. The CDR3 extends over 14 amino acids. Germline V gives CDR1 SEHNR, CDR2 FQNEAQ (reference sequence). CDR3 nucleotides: TGTGCCAGCAGCTTAGAGGCAGTGGTAACCGAAGCTTTCTTT. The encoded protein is CASSLEAVVTEAFF.

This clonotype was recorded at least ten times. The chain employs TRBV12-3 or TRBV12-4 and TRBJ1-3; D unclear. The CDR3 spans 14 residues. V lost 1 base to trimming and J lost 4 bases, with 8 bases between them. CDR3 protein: CASSLVGGGNTIYF. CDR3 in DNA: TGTGCCAGCAGTTTAGTGGGCGGCGGAAACACCATATATTTT.

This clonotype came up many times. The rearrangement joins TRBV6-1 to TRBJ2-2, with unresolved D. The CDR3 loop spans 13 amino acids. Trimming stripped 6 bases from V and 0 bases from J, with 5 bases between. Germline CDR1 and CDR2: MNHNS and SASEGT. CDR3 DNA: TGTGCCAGCAGGGTCCCGAACACCGGGGAGCTGTTTTTT. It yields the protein CASRVPNTGELFF.

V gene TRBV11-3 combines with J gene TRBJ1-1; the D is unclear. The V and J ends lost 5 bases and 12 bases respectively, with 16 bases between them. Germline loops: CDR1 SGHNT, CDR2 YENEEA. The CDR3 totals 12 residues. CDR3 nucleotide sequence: TGTGCCAGCAGCCCGTATTCATCGGCGTCTTTCTTT. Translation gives CASSPYSSASFF.

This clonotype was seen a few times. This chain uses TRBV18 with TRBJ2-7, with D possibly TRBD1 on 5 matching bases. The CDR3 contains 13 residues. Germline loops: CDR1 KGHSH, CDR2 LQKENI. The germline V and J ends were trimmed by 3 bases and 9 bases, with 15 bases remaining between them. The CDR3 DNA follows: TGTGCCAGCTCACCCTCCACCAGGGATTGGCAGTACTTC. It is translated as CASSPSTRDWQYF.

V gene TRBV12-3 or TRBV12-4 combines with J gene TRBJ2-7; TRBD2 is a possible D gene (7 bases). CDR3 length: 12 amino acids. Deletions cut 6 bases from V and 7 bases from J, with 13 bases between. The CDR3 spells CASSPGGREQYF. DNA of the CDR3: TGTGCCAGCAGCCCCGGGGGGCGAGAGCAGTACTTC.

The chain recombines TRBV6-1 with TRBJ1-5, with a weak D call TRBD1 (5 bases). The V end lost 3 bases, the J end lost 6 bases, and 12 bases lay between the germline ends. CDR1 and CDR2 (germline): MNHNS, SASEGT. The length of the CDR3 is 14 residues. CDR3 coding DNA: TGTGCCAGCAGTGACTGGGGCGGGAGTCAGCCCCAGCATTTT. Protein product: CASSDWGGSQPQHF.

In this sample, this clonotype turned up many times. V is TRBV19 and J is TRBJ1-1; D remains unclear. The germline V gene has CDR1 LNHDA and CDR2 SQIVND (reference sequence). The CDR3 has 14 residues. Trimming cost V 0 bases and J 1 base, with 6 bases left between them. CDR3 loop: CASSIEPENTEAFF. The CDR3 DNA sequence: TGTGCCAGTAGTATAGAACCAGAGAACACTGAAGCTTTCTTT.

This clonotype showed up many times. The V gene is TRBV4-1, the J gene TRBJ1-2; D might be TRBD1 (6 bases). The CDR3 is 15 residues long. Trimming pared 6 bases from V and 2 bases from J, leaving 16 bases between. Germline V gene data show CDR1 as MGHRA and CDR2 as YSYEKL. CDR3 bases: TGCGCCAGCAGATCTCCGCTGGACAGCAACTATGGCTACACCTTC. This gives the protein CASRSPLDSNYGYTF.

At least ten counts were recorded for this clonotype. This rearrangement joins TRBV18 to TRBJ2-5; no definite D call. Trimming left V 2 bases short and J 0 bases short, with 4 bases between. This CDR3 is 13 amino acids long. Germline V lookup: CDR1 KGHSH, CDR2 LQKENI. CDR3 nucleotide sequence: TGTGCCAGCTCACCAATGTACCAAGAGACCCAGTACTTC. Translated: CASSPMYQETQYF.